This TCR beta chain was recovered during a study of blood T cell repertoires in COVID-19. Across the study: Samples came from the United States, Italy and Spain, spanning acute and convalescent COVID-19.

TCRdb keeps only in-frame clones here, not all; method: immunoSEQ multiplex PCR. The sample lists 150,000 to 200,000 clones, 84% seen once, with roughly 15% in the top ten. Individuals aged roughly 18 to 100 years were recruited from 20 to 25 US areas. Which cohort a participant joined came from the clinical history participants gave. This receptor was identified in a man in his fifties who had recovered from COVID-19. The sequencing input was PBMCs or T cells enriched from blood (not recorded which).

The CDR3 protein is CASSVSTGSTGGDTQYF. CDR3 DNA: TGTGCCAGCAGCGTTTCGACGGGATCCACAGGGGGAGATACGCAGTATTTT. The chain joins TRBV9 to TRBJ2-3; 8 positions match TRBD1. Losses at the gene ends were 2 bases for V and 5 bases for J; bases not matched to a gene: 13. Germline CDR1 reads SGDLS; CDR2 reads YYNGEE. CDR3 length: 17 amino acids.